These T cell receptor beta chains were read from a single sample in a study of cytomegalovirus exposure and HLA in healthy donors. Some clones are missing from TCRdb's copy, which holds only in-frame ones; the method was immunoSEQ multiplex PCR. The sample has about 150,000 clones, 70% to 80% seen once. Sequencing was performed on PBMCs. The receptors originated from a man younger than 40 in good health and CMV-seropositive. Both conserved end residues are part of each CDR3. Each record gives: CDR3 length, J gene, V gene, CDR3 protein.

>15|TRBJ2-1|TRBV28
CASSLTSGRYNEQFF
>13|TRBJ2-3|TRBV5-4
CASSLGQTDTQYF
>16|TRBJ2-7|TRBV7-8
CASSLAVGLAAYEQYF
>14|TRBJ2-7|TRBV5-5
CASSKGQGANEQYF
>13|TRBJ1-1|TRBV7-9
CASSLQENTEAFF
>14|TRBJ1-1|TRBV7-9
CASSSMGRGAEAFF
>14|TRBJ2-3|TRBV28
CASSLGQNTDTQYF
>13|TRBJ2-3|TRBV30
CAWSVTTGYTQYF
>15|TRBJ2-3|TRBV6-5
CASSYTKASTDTQYF
>18|TRBJ1-3|TRBV28
CASSLSHGQGLAGNTIYF
>13|TRBJ1-5|TRBV19
CASADRGLRPQHF
>14|TRBJ2-5|TRBV15
CATSRDPGEETQYF
>16|TRBJ2-1|TRBV18
CASSPGQGDSYNEQFF
>16|TRBJ2-1|TRBV11-1
CASSLALQGSYNEQFF
>12|TRBJ1-5|TRBV15
CATSRQDQPQHF
>15|TRBJ2-5|TRBV7-2
CASSPNQGGSETQYF
>14|TRBJ1-1|TRBV29-1
CSVEQGLGDTEAFF
>16|TRBJ2-1|TRBV5-1
CASSFEVLASYNEQFF
>18|TRBJ2-7|TRBV11-2
CASSLIIAPGGRSYEQYF
>17|TRBJ2-1|TRBV9
CASSVASGRLSGDEQFF
>17|TRBJ2-3|TRBV5-4
CASSSKGVGLSVDTQYF
>16|TRBJ2-2|TRBV5-1
CASSLAAGANTGELFF
>15|TRBJ2-1|TRBV19
CASSISRGIYNEQFF
>14|TRBJ1-5|TRBV2
CASTPGMGNQPQHF
>13|TRBJ1-2|TRBV4-2
CASSQDQGRGTTF
>13|TRBJ2-1|TRBV10-3
CAISLGSYNEQFF
>15|TRBJ1-4|TRBV6-1
CASSTSKGTWEKLFF
>14|TRBJ1-1|TRBV6-1
CASSETPRQGAAFF
>12|TRBJ2-1|TRBV7-2
CASTPTLNEQFF
>15|TRBJ2-4|TRBV28
CASSYRGLAKNIQYF
>15|TRBJ2-2|TRBV19
CASSIGAGNTGELFF
>16|TRBJ2-7|TRBV4-2
CASSQEQGGAGGEQYF
>15|TRBJ2-7|TRBV27
CATMTSGGTAYEQYF
>13|TRBJ2-7|TRBV7-9
CASSLTGAYEQYF
>15|TRBJ2-3|TRBV2
CASSPPGTYTDTQYF
>17|TRBJ1-2|TRBV7-8
CASSSRPRDRETGGYTF
>14|TRBJ2-5|TRBV18
CASSTDRDGETQYF
>15|TRBJ2-4|TRBV6-5
CASSRQPRGPHIQYF
>16|TRBJ1-4|TRBV18
CASSPATARANEKLFF
>15|TRBJ2-5|TRBV6-1
CASSEARAPAETQYF
>12|TRBJ2-7|TRBV28
CASSPPENEQYF
>15|TRBJ2-3|TRBV11-1
CASSLDRDGSDTQYF
>14|TRBJ2-7|TRBV5-1
CASSSGTPLSGQYF
>15|TRBJ2-3|TRBV4-1
CASSLSGASTDTQYF
>19|TRBJ2-2|TRBV7-9
CASSLDGLAGGKDTGELFF
>16|TRBJ2-3|TRBV28
CASRPSGTALQDTQYF
>15|TRBJ2-5|TRBV28
CASSFFGEGEETQYF
>14|TRBJ1-2|TRBV6-5
CASSSDRTNYGYTF
>14|TRBJ2-7|TRBV5-1
CASSFRTGTGEQYF
>16|TRBJ2-7|TRBV7-2
CASSLGRGLATTEQYF
>14|TRBJ1-2|TRBV28
CASSPPSSNYGYTF
>16|TRBJ1-1|TRBV19
CASSTAGSRMNTEAFF
>19|TRBJ2-7|TRBV19
CASSTRLGQDPLEHYEQYF
>15|TRBJ2-7|TRBV15
CATSSLNRGIYEQYF